The clone carrying this T cell receptor beta chain has a handful of counts. CDR3 size: 12 residues. V lost 10 bases and J 5 bases, leaving 13 bases between the germline ends. Looked up from germline, CDR1 is SGHNT and CDR2 is YYREEE (reference sequence). The sample originates from a study of T cells after yellow fever vaccination. TCR cDNA was made by 5'RACE template switching, adding a universal primer site and UMIs. TCRdb reanalysed the 5' RACE reads using MiXCR and keeps one entry per CDR3 protein. The sample lists about 340,000 distinct CDR3 sequences; roughly 9.4% were seen once. The chain combines TRBV5-4 with TRBJ2-1; D is possibly TRBD2 (7 bases). Source: PBMCs, taken on the day of the first yellow fever vaccination. The source is a man younger than 30 who received the YFV17D yellow fever vaccine. The chain's CDR3 is CAATGGNNEQFF. The CDR3 nucleotides read TGTGCCGCCACGGGGGGCAACAATGAGCAGTTCTTC.